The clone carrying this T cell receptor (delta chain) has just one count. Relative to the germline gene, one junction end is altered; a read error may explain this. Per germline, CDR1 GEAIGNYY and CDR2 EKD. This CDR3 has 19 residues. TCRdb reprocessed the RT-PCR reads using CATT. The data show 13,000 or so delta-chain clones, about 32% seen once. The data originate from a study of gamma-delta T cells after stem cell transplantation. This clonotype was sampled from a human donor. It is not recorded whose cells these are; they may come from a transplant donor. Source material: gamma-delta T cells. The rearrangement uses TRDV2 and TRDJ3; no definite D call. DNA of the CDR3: TGTGCCTGTGACACCGTAGGCATGGGCATCTCCTTGGACACCCGACAGATGTTTTTC. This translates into CACDTVGMGISLDTRQMFF.